These 32 T cell receptor beta chains were all obtained from the same sample, sequenced in a study of OX40 agonist ivuxolimab in advanced cancers. This table comes from immunoSEQ multiplex PCR, and its TCRdb copy is limited to in-frame clones, with some not included. The sample has 45,000 to 50,000 clones; about 85% are singletons. The sample was CD4+ or CD8+ T cells sorted from blood, taken in a trial of the OX40 agonist ivuxolimab. These receptors were taken from an adult with an advanced solid tumor such as melanoma, head and neck, liver or kidney cancer.

The chain links TRBV10-2 to TRBJ2-5, with D possibly being TRBD1 (6 bases). There are 13 residues in the CDR3. V dropped 6 bases and J dropped 2 bases, with 10 bases sitting between them. Per the germline V gene, CDR1 is WSHSY and CDR2 is SAAADI. The CDR3 region is CASRDSGQETQYF. The CDR3 bases are TGCGCCAGCAGGGACAGTGGTCAAGAGACCCAGTACTTC.

This clone has only a few counts. The chain uses TRBV6-5 and TRBJ2-6, with 7 bases aligning to TRBD1. The CDR3 runs to 15 residues. V was clipped by 6 bases and J by 4 bases; unmatched bases: 6. Germline CDR1 MNHEY, CDR2 SVGAGI. The CDR3: CASRRQGGGANVLTF. The CDR3 nucleotides read TGTGCCAGCAGGCGACAGGGTGGCGGGGCCAACGTCCTGACTTTC.

The chain employs TRBV2 and TRBJ2-7; the D gene is possibly TRBD1 (6 bases). The CDR3 consists of 11 residues. Germline CDR1 is SNHLY and CDR2 is FYNNEI. Trimming shortened V by 6 bases and J by 7 bases, and 10 bases separated the two germline ends. Here the CDR3 reads CASRSGAEQYF. The CDR3 coding sequence is TGTGCCAGCAGATCAGGGGCGGAGCAGTACTTC. Looking up the rest from reference TRBV2 and TRBJ2-7 gives the full variable domain: EPEVTQTPSHQVTQMGQEVILRCVPISNHLYFYWYRQILGQKVEFLVSFYNNEISEKSEIFDDQFSVERPDGSNFTLKIRSTKLEDSAMYFCASRSGAEQYFGPGTRLTVT.

Written as DNA, the CDR3 is TGCGCCAGCAGCCAAGATTGGGAATCTTCTGGCTACACCTTC. Amino acid sequence: CASSQDWESSGYTF. The chain joins TRBV4-3 to TRBJ1-2; D gene unclear. V was clipped by 0 bases and J by 7 bases, with 12 bases between them. Germline V lookup: CDR1 LGHNA, CDR2 YSLEER. The CDR3 has 14 residues.

This sequence joins TRBV6-5 and TRBJ1-2; D is perhaps TRBD1 (5 bases). V was cut by 11 bases and J by 4 bases, with 14 bases left in between. From germline, CDR1 is MNHEY and CDR2 SVGAGI. The CDR3 totals 12 residues. CDR3 bases: TGTGCCGCTGCTGAGGGGTTCTATGGCTACACCTTC. Translated, it gives CAAAEGFYGYTF.

V is TRBV5-1 and J is TRBJ2-5; 9 nucleotides match TRBD2. CDR1 and CDR2 (germline): SGHRS, YFSETQ. CDR3 length equals 14 residues. The J segment lost 3 bases and the V segment lost 3 bases, leaving 3 bases of the junction unmatched. CDR3 protein: CASSSGTSKETQYF. In nucleotides, the CDR3 is TGCGCCAGCAGCTCCGGGACTAGCAAAGAGACCCAGTACTTC.

The V and J genes are TRBV2 and TRBJ1-2; TRBD1 matches 8 bases. The CDR3 contains 14 residues. Germline V gives CDR1 SNHLY, CDR2 FYNNEI. V shed 6 bases and J 4 bases; nucleotides not matched to a gene: 7. For the CDR3, the DNA is TGTGCCAGCAGGGAACAGGGGGTGCCCTATGGCTACACCTTC. Translated, it gives CASREQGVPYGYTF.

This clone was seen a single time. The rearrangement uses TRBV19 and TRBJ1-2, with a possible D match to TRBD1 (5 bases). Between the trimmed V and J ends, which lost 4 bases and 1 base, there was a span of 13 bases. Germline CDR1 is LNHDA and CDR2 is SQIVND (reference sequence). The CDR3 covers 15 residues. This CDR3 reads CASSREGPNNYGYTF. CDR3 coding DNA: TGTGCCAGTAGTAGGGAGGGACCGAATAACTATGGCTACACCTTC.

J is TRBJ2-5 and V is TRBV7-9; tentatively, D is TRBD2 (7 bases). This CDR3 has 15 residues. CDR1 is SEHNR and CDR2 is FQNEAQ in the germline V gene (reference sequence). Trimming removed 4 bases at V and 2 bases at J, with 14 bases between. The CDR3 DNA sequence: TGTGCCAGCAGCTACCCCGGGGGGCGACAAGAGACCCAGTACTTC. Translated: CASSYPGGRQETQYF.

The V gene is TRBV5-1, the J gene TRBJ1-1; possibly TRBD1 for D (5 bases). The germline V and J ends were trimmed by 0 bases and 4 bases, with 10 bases remaining between them. The germline gives CDR1 SGHRS, CDR2 YFSETQ. The CDR3 length is 14 residues. The CDR3: CASSLGRAVTEAFF. As DNA, the CDR3 is TGCGCCAGCAGCTTGGGCAGGGCGGTCACTGAAGCTTTCTTT.

This clone has only a few counts. V gene TRBV5-6 combines with J gene TRBJ1-2; D is unresolved. V was trimmed by 0 bases and J by 4 bases, leaving 4 bases between them. The CDR3 runs to 12 residues. The germline V gene encodes CDR1 SGHDT and CDR2 YYEEEE. CDR3 sequence reads: CASSLGLYGYTF. CDR3 coding DNA: TGTGCCAGCAGCTTGGGTCTCTATGGCTACACCTTC.

This clone was picked up a small number of times. This rearrangement joins TRBV6-5 to TRBJ2-3; tentative D call: TRBD1 (6 bases). This CDR3 region has 12 residues. The germline V gene has CDR1 MNHEY and CDR2 SVGAGI. The germline V and J ends were trimmed by 4 bases and 7 bases, with 9 bases remaining between them. CDR3 DNA: TGTGCCAGCAGTTTAGGGGGTCATACGCAGTATTTT. As protein: CASSLGGHTQYF.

The chain couples TRBV5-4 to TRBJ2-5; TRBD2 matches 8 bases. The CDR3 runs 16 residues. V was clipped by 4 bases and J by 4 bases; unmatched bases: 12. Germline CDR1 SGHNT, CDR2 YYREEE (reference sequence). CDR3 residues: CASSLPTGGFVETQYF. For the CDR3, the DNA is TGTGCCAGCAGCCTCCCAACGGGGGGGTTCGTAGAGACCCAGTACTTC.

This sequence joins TRBV28 and TRBJ1-1; D is possibly TRBD1 (5 bases). CDR3 length: 16 residues. Germline V gives CDR1 MDHEN, CDR2 SYDVKM. Trimming removed 10 bases at V and 4 bases at J, with 25 bases between. The DNA for the CDR3 is TGTGCCACCTTAGCGTTTAAGGGACTGGGGGGCACTGAAGCTTTCTTT. This gives the protein CATLAFKGLGGTEAFF.

This chain uses TRBV4-2 with TRBJ1-1, with a tentative D call TRBD1 (6 bases). Germline-derived CDR1 and CDR2 are LGHNA and YNFKEQ. The CDR3 is made up of 15 amino acids. V lost 1 base, J lost 0 bases, and 9 bases lay in between. The CDR3 coding sequence is TGTGCCAGCAGCCAAGTGGCAGGGGTGAACACTGAAGCTTTCTTT. It encodes CASSQVAGVNTEAFF.

In its sample, this clone was seen a few times. CDR3 nucleotides: TGTGCCAGCAGAAGGACAGGGGGCATCGGCGACGAGCAGTACTTC. Amino acids: CASRRTGGIGDEQYF. The chain is built from TRBV2 and TRBJ2-7; 11 nucleotides match TRBD1. Trimming cost V 6 bases and J 5 bases; bases outside gene matches: 9. The CDR3 spans 15 residues. In germline, CDR1 is SNHLY, CDR2 FYNNEI.

The rearrangement joins TRBV2 to TRBJ1-5; 10 positions match TRBD1. The germline V gene encodes CDR1 SNHLY and CDR2 FYNNEI. J gave up 7 bases and V 8 bases, and 8 bases lay outside the gene matches. The CDR3 sequence is 14 residues long. CDR3 bases: TGTGCCAGCGGAACAAGGACAGGGGGACAGCCCCAGCATTTT. Its translation is CASGTRTGGQPQHF.

The rearrangement uses TRBV5-5 and TRBJ1-5, with 7 nucleotides matching TRBD1. This CDR3 comprises 15 residues. Germline V gene sequence: CDR1 SGHKS, CDR2 YYEKEE (reference sequence). V shed 1 base, J shed 5 bases, and the junction held 6 bases outside the gene matches. The CDR3 DNA reads TGTGCCAGCAGCTTGTCTGGACAGGTCCATCAGCCCCAGCATTTT. Its translation is CASSLSGQVHQPQHF.

The chain employs TRBV5-8 and TRBJ2-3; 8 bases line up with TRBD1. V shed 2 bases, J shed 5 bases, and the junction held 7 bases outside the gene matches. CDR3 length: 15 residues. Germline assignment: CDR1 SGHTS and CDR2 YDEGEE. In DNA, the CDR3 is TGTGCCAGCAGCTTAGGATCAGGGGGCAGAGATACGCAGTATTTT. Its translation: CASSLGSGGRDTQYF.

V usage is TRBV28 and J usage is TRBJ2-3, with 9 bases identical to TRBD1. The germline V gene encodes CDR1 MDHEN and CDR2 SYDVKM. Unmatched junction bases numbered 6, after V lost 5 bases and J lost 3 bases. The CDR3 totals 15 residues. CDR3 protein: CASSATGGRTDTQYF. CDR3 DNA sequence: TGTGCCAGCAGTGCCACAGGGGGCAGAACAGATACGCAGTATTTT.

With respect to this clone: Its ends do not fully match the called genes, so a read error is possible. DNA for the CDR3: TGTGCCAGCAGCAGGGGACCGGCGGAAGAGGCCCAGTACTTC. Protein: CASSRGPAEEAQYF. The V call is TRBV5-5, the J call TRBJ2-5, with D perhaps TRBD1 or TRBD2 (5 bases each). The germline gives CDR1 SGHKS, CDR2 YYEKEE (reference sequence). This CDR3 region has 14 residues.

V usage is TRBV20-1 and J usage is TRBJ2-7; D gene unclear. Germline V gives CDR1 DFQATT, CDR2 SNEGSKA (reference sequence). The CDR3 is 11 amino acids. Trimming removed 2 bases at V and 5 bases at J, with 7 bases between. The CDR3 loop is CSARFLHEQYF. The DNA for the CDR3 is TGCAGTGCTAGATTCCTCCACGAGCAGTACTTC.

The chain combines TRBV6-1 with TRBJ2-5; D is unclear. This CDR3 spans 16 amino acids. Trimming took off 2 bases at V and 4 bases at J, with 17 bases between the two ends. Germline loops: CDR1 MNHNS, CDR2 SASEGT. The CDR3 DNA reads as TGTGCCAGCAGTGAACTCTGGACGCCCCCCCGAGAGACCCAGTACTTC. Its protein product is CASSELWTPPRETQYF.

The genes are TRBV4-2 and TRBJ1-1; possibly TRBD1 for D (5 bases). Trimming pared 5 bases from V and 7 bases from J, leaving 17 bases between. Per germline, CDR1 LGHNA and CDR2 YNFKEQ. There are 14 residues in the CDR3. The CDR3 DNA reads TGTGCCAGCAGCTACTTACCGGGACCTGGTGAAGCTTTCTTT. Encoded protein: CASSYLPGPGEAFF.

This clone was observed a handful of times. The chain combines TRBV27 with TRBJ1-2; D is unclear. This CDR3 is built from 15 residues. V shed 5 bases and J shed 3 bases, with 16 bases lying between them. Germline values: CDR1 MNHEY, CDR2 SMNVEV (reference sequence). The CDR3 region has the DNA TGTGCCAGCAGTCCCGCGGTGGGGAATCACTATGGCTACACCTTC. This codes for CASSPAVGNHYGYTF.

The J gene is TRBJ1-3, the V gene TRBV30; D is uncertain. V shed 3 bases and J shed 6 bases, with 12 bases lying between them. This CDR3 contains 13 residues. Germline CDR1 GTSNPN, CDR2 SVGIG (reference sequence). The CDR3 loop is CAWRNELENTIYF. The CDR3, as DNA: TGTGCCTGGAGGAACGAACTGGAAAACACCATATATTTT.

DNA for the CDR3: TGTGCCAGCTCACCACTATTGAACACCGGGGAGCTGTTTTTT. This gives the protein CASSPLLNTGELFF. The rearrangement uses TRBV18 and TRBJ2-2; D uncertain. Germline CDR1 KGHSH, CDR2 LQKENI. V lost 1 base and J 1 base, leaving 4 bases between the germline ends. The CDR3 covers 14 residues. Together with reference TRBV18 and TRBJ2-2, the CDR3 gives the full variable domain: NAGVMQNPRHLVRRRGQEARLRCSPMKGHSHVYWYRQLPEEGLKFMVYLQKENIIDESGMPKERFSAEFPKEGPSILRIQQVVRGDSAAYFCASSPLLNTGELFFGEGSRLTVL.

V is TRBV30 and J is TRBJ1-1; D is unclear. Per the germline V gene, CDR1 is GTSNPN and CDR2 is SVGIG (reference sequence). CDR3 length: 13 amino acids. The ends were cut back, 3 bases at V and 1 base at J, with 9 bases in the middle. As DNA, the CDR3 is TGTGCCTGGAGGGGTGGCGGGAACACTGAAGCTTTCTTT. Its translation is CAWRGGGNTEAFF.

The V gene is TRBV27, the J gene TRBJ1-2; 7 bases line up with TRBD1. The CDR3 runs 16 residues. Germline V gene data show CDR1 as MNHEY and CDR2 as SMNVEV (reference sequence). With 3 bases clipped from V and 5 bases from J, the junction kept 12 bases outside the gene matches. DNA of the CDR3: TGTGCCAGCAGTTTCAGTCCGCGGACAGGAATGTATGGCTACACCTTC. It is translated as CASSFSPRTGMYGYTF.

V and J are TRBV9 and TRBJ2-2; no clear D. The V and J ends lost 7 bases and 6 bases respectively, with 13 bases between them. Germline V lookup: CDR1 SGDLS, CDR2 YYNGEE. CDR3 length equals 13 residues. CDR3 loop: CASSPVLAGELFF. In nucleotides, the CDR3 is TGTGCCAGCTCGCCGGTCCTCGCCGGGGAGCTGTTTTTT.

This clone appeared a few times. The rearrangement joins TRBV19 to TRBJ1-1, with D tentatively TRBD1 (6 bases). Per germline, CDR1 LNHDA and CDR2 SQIVND (reference sequence). V dropped 6 bases and J dropped 3 bases, with 8 bases sitting between them. The CDR3 covers 12 residues. The CDR3 nucleotides are TGTGCCAGTAGCCCAGGGGACACTGAAGCTTTCTTT. It encodes CASSPGDTEAFF.

The J gene is TRBJ1-3, the V gene TRBV28, with 11 bases identical to TRBD1. This CDR3 is built from 16 residues. The ends lost 5 bases at V and 8 bases at J; junction bases unmatched: 11. Germline V gives CDR1 MDHEN, CDR2 SYDVKM. The CDR3 region has the DNA TGTGCCAGCAGTGGGGTTGTGGACAGGGGGCTGGACACCATATATTTT. Its protein is CASSGVVDRGLDTIYF.